The rows below give T cell receptor beta chains drawn from one sample of a study of radiotherapy plus CTLA-4 blockade in lung cancer. Using immunoSEQ multiplex PCR, the repertoire was profiled, and TCRdb retains in-frame clones only, with some absent. This table holds some 18,000 clones, about 83% found once. Sequencing was performed on peripheral blood, taken from a patient treated with radiotherapy plus ipilimumab. These receptors all come from a human donor with non-small cell lung cancer whose response to radiotherapy plus ipilimumab could not be evaluated. Both conserved end residues are part of each CDR3. Fields, in order: V gene, J gene, D gene, clone size, CDR3 DNA, CDR3 protein. D genes are given only for firm matches. Rows give clone size only sometimes, using once, few, many, or a class for an expanded clone.

v_call: TRBV28; j_call: TRBJ1-5; d_call: NA; clone_size: NA; cdr3_nt: TGTGCCAGCAATTACAGGGACAATCAGCCCCAGCATTTT; cdr3_aa: CASNYRDNQPQHF
v_call: TRBV11-2; j_call: TRBJ2-2; d_call: NA; clone_size: NA; cdr3_nt: TGTGCCAGCAGCTTAGAGGTAGTTGCCGGGGAGCTGTTTTTT; cdr3_aa: CASSLEVVAGELFF
v_call: TRBV7-9; j_call: TRBJ1-5; d_call: TRBD1; clone_size: few; cdr3_nt: TGTGCCAGCAGCTTGACAGGGGATCAGCCCCAGCATTTT; cdr3_aa: CASSLTGDQPQHF
v_call: TRBV6-5; j_call: TRBJ2-2; d_call: NA; clone_size: few; cdr3_nt: TGTGCCAGCACCTTACAGGGGAACACCGGGGAGCTGTTTTTT; cdr3_aa: CASTLQGNTGELFF
v_call: TRBV5-1; j_call: TRBJ1-2; d_call: NA; clone_size: NA; cdr3_nt: TGCGCCAGCAGCATTTCAGGGGTTGGCTACACCTTC; cdr3_aa: CASSISGVGYTF
v_call: TRBV15; j_call: TRBJ2-7; d_call: NA; clone_size: once; cdr3_nt: TGTGCCACCAGCCGTGGGGGGACAGAGGTCTACGAGCAGTACTTC; cdr3_aa: CATSRGGTEVYEQYF
v_call: TRBV28; j_call: TRBJ2-3; d_call: NA; clone_size: NA; cdr3_nt: TGTGCCAGCAGTTTTAGACAGAAGTTCACAGATACGCAGTATTTT; cdr3_aa: CASSFRQKFTDTQYF
v_call: TRBV19; j_call: TRBJ1-4; d_call: NA; clone_size: NA; cdr3_nt: TGTGCCGCGGCTTCCGGGTTTACTGAAAAACTGTTTTTT; cdr3_aa: CAAASGFTEKLFF
v_call: TRBV6-5; j_call: TRBJ2-7; d_call: TRBD2; clone_size: few; cdr3_nt: TGTGCCAGCAGTTCCACCGGGACTAACTCCTACGAGCAGTACTTC; cdr3_aa: CASSSTGTNSYEQYF
v_call: TRBV28; j_call: TRBJ2-2; d_call: NA; clone_size: NA; cdr3_nt: TGTGCCAGCAGTTTTGGCAACACCGGGGAGCTGTTTTTT; cdr3_aa: CASSFGNTGELFF
v_call: TRBV14; j_call: TRBJ2-1; d_call: TRBD1; clone_size: NA; cdr3_nt: TGTGCCAGCAGCCAATTCAGGGGGCAGCGTAATGAGCAGTTCTTC; cdr3_aa: CASSQFRGQRNEQFF
v_call: TRBV7-2; j_call: TRBJ2-5; d_call: NA; clone_size: NA; cdr3_nt: TGTGCCAGCAGCACCCTCGGGAACCAAGAGACCCAGTACTTC; cdr3_aa: CASSTLGNQETQYF
v_call: TRBV7-3; j_call: TRBJ2-3; d_call: NA; clone_size: NA; cdr3_nt: TGTGCCAGCAGCTTAGACAGTAGCACAGATACGCAGTATTTT; cdr3_aa: CASSLDSSTDTQYF
v_call: TRBV4-1; j_call: TRBJ1-3; d_call: NA; clone_size: NA; cdr3_nt: TGCGCCAGCAGCCAAGATCGGGGTTTGAGTGGAAACACCATATATTTT; cdr3_aa: CASSQDRGLSGNTIYF
v_call: TRBV5-6; j_call: TRBJ2-4; d_call: NA; clone_size: NA; cdr3_nt: TGTGCCAGCAGCGGAATGGGCAGCGGGTTAGCCAAAAACATTCAGTACTTC; cdr3_aa: CASSGMGSGLAKNIQYF
v_call: TRBV2; j_call: TRBJ2-5; d_call: TRBD1; clone_size: NA; cdr3_nt: TGTGCCAGCAGTGAAGGCAGGGGGCTCCAAGAGACCCAGTACTTC; cdr3_aa: CASSEGRGLQETQYF
v_call: TRBV6-1; j_call: TRBJ2-1; d_call: TRBD1; clone_size: NA; cdr3_nt: TGTGCCAGCAGTTCCACAGGGGGAGTAAACAATGAGCAGTTCTTC; cdr3_aa: CASSSTGGVNNEQFF
v_call: TRBV5-1; j_call: TRBJ2-7; d_call: TRBD2; clone_size: NA; cdr3_nt: TGCGCCAGCAGCCTGCCGACTAGCATCTACGAGCAGTACTTC; cdr3_aa: CASSLPTSIYEQYF
v_call: TRBV5-3; j_call: TRBJ1-1; d_call: NA; clone_size: NA; cdr3_nt: TGTGCCAGAAGCGGGCGGACATCGAACACTGAAGCTTTCTTT; cdr3_aa: CARSGRTSNTEAFF
v_call: TRBV7-6; j_call: TRBJ1-4; d_call: NA; clone_size: NA; cdr3_nt: TGTGCCAGCAGCTTCCCTTTTTCAGGGCTCCTATCAACTAATGAAAAACTGTTTTTT; cdr3_aa: CASSFPFSGLLSTNEKLFF
v_call: TRBV9; j_call: TRBJ1-1; d_call: NA; clone_size: NA; cdr3_nt: TGTGCCAGCAGCGACGGGGGGGAGCACACTGAAGCTTTCTTT; cdr3_aa: CASSDGGEHTEAFF
v_call: TRBV18; j_call: TRBJ1-2; d_call: NA; clone_size: NA; cdr3_nt: TGTGCCAGCTCCAGGGAGGGGGGCCGATACGACTACACCTTC; cdr3_aa: CASSREGGRYDYTF
v_call: TRBV5-1; j_call: TRBJ2-5; d_call: NA; clone_size: NA; cdr3_nt: TGCGCCAGCAGTCCTCGGACGGGGGTCGGTGAGCAGTACTTC; cdr3_aa: CASSPRTGVGEQYF
v_call: TRBV7-8; j_call: TRBJ2-7; d_call: TRBD2; clone_size: NA; cdr3_nt: TGTGCCAGCAGCTGGGGACTAGCGGGAGTTAGCTCCTACGAGCAGTACTTC; cdr3_aa: CASSWGLAGVSSYEQYF
v_call: TRBV4-1; j_call: TRBJ1-1; d_call: NA; clone_size: once; cdr3_nt: TGCGCCAGCAGCCAAGACCTGCAAAACCGGGTTCTCAGAACTGAAGCTTTCTTT; cdr3_aa: CASSQDLQNRVLRTEAFF
v_call: TRBV21-1; j_call: TRBJ2-1; d_call: NA; clone_size: NA; cdr3_nt: TGTGTCCTAGGGAGCTCCTACAATGAGCAGTTCTTC; cdr3_aa: CVLGSSYNEQFF
v_call: TRBV19; j_call: TRBJ2-2; d_call: NA; clone_size: NA; cdr3_nt: TGTGCCAGTAGTCCAACTGGCGGGGAGCTGTTTTTT; cdr3_aa: CASSPTGGELFF
v_call: TRBV11-1; j_call: TRBJ2-4; d_call: NA; clone_size: once; cdr3_nt: TGTGCCAGCAGCCCTAACGGACAAATTCGAGCCAAAAACATTCAGTACTTC; cdr3_aa: CASSPNGQIRAKNIQYF
v_call: TRBV2; j_call: TRBJ2-7; d_call: TRBD1; clone_size: NA; cdr3_nt: TGTGCCAGCAGGCGCTCCGGGTTAGACAGGGTGGAGTACTTC; cdr3_aa: CASRRSGLDRVEYF
v_call: TRBV28; j_call: TRBJ1-6; d_call: TRBD1; clone_size: NA; cdr3_nt: TGTGCCAGCAGAGTAGGGGGCGTGTATTCTAATTCACCCCTCCACTTT; cdr3_aa: CASRVGGVYSNSPLHF
v_call: TRBV6-1; j_call: TRBJ2-7; d_call: TRBD2; clone_size: NA; cdr3_nt: TGTGCCAGTCTAGCGGGACAGTCGGGCGAGCAGTACTTC; cdr3_aa: CASLAGQSGEQYF
v_call: TRBV2; j_call: TRBJ1-4; d_call: NA; clone_size: NA; cdr3_nt: TGTGCCAGCAGTGATAGCGGGAATGAAAAACTGTTTTTT; cdr3_aa: CASSDSGNEKLFF